The rows below give T cell receptor beta chains drawn from one sample of a study of blood T cell repertoires in COVID-19. Generated by immunoSEQ multiplex PCR, the TCRdb table keeps only in-frame clones and is missing some. The repertoire holds about 190,000 clones, 80% to 90% seen once, with roughly 2.9% in the top ten. The sample was peripheral blood. The receptors derive from a man aged 50-59 years with active or convalescent COVID-19. Both conserved end residues are part of each CDR3. Fields, in order: clone size, J gene, D gene, V gene, CDR3 protein, CDR3 DNA. D genes are given only for firm matches. Clone size is shown for a subset of rows, as once, few, many or a class of expanded clone.

abundance: -
j_gene: TRBJ2-5
d_gene: -
v_gene: TRBV28
CDR3aa: CASRPLPGLGGETQYF
CDR3nt: TGTGCCAGCAGGCCCCTCCCGGGACTCGGGGGAGAGACCCAGTACTTC

abundance: -
j_gene: TRBJ2-2
d_gene: TRBD2
v_gene: TRBV24-1
CDR3aa: CATSDLALAGGTGELFF
CDR3nt: TGTGCCACCAGTGATTTGGCGTTAGCGGGGGGCACCGGGGAGCTGTTTTTT

abundance: once
j_gene: TRBJ1-3
d_gene: -
v_gene: TRBV20-1
CDR3aa: CSAPQGNTIYF
CDR3nt: TGCAGTGCGCCACAAGGAAACACCATATATTTT

abundance: -
j_gene: TRBJ2-5
d_gene: -
v_gene: TRBV3-1/TRBV3-2
CDR3aa: CASSQDLGQETQYF
CDR3nt: TGTGCCAGCAGCCAAGATCTAGGCCAAGAGACCCAGTACTTC

abundance: -
j_gene: TRBJ1-1
d_gene: TRBD1
v_gene: TRBV27
CDR3aa: CASRFHRGIVGTEAFF
CDR3nt: TGTGCCAGCAGATTTCACAGGGGAATAGTAGGCACTGAAGCTTTCTTT

abundance: -
j_gene: TRBJ2-3
d_gene: TRBD2
v_gene: TRBV2
CDR3aa: CASGTSGSVTDTQYF
CDR3nt: TGTGCCAGCGGAACTAGCGGGAGTGTAACAGATACGCAGTATTTT

abundance: -
j_gene: TRBJ2-3
d_gene: TRBD2
v_gene: TRBV18
CDR3aa: CASSPLRGRGTDTQYF
CDR3nt: TGTGCCAGCTCACCCCTCCGCGGGAGGGGCACAGATACGCAGTATTTT

abundance: -
j_gene: TRBJ1-2
d_gene: TRBD1
v_gene: TRBV2
CDR3aa: CASTQGFYGYTF
CDR3nt: TGTGCCAGCACACAGGGGTTCTATGGCTACACCTTC

abundance: -
j_gene: TRBJ2-7
d_gene: -
v_gene: TRBV11-2
CDR3aa: CASSWGHPSSYEQYF
CDR3nt: TGTGCCAGCAGCTGGGGACACCCGAGCTCCTACGAGCAGTACTTC

abundance: -
j_gene: TRBJ2-3
d_gene: -
v_gene: TRBV24-1
CDR3aa: CATSVQGPDTQYF
CDR3nt: TGTGCCACCAGTGTCCAGGGGCCAGATACGCAGTATTTT

abundance: -
j_gene: TRBJ1-2
d_gene: -
v_gene: TRBV3-1/TRBV3-2
CDR3aa: CASSRKGDGYTF
CDR3nt: TGTGCCAGCAGCCGAAAGGGGGATGGCTACACCTTC

abundance: -
j_gene: TRBJ2-5
d_gene: -
v_gene: TRBV6-5
CDR3aa: CASSNSREETQYF
CDR3nt: TGTGCCAGCAGTAACTCGAGGGAAGAGACCCAGTACTTC

abundance: -
j_gene: TRBJ2-3
d_gene: -
v_gene: TRBV24-1
CDR3aa: CATSDLRSPWGGAGDTQYF
CDR3nt: TGTGCCACCAGTGATTTACGCTCACCCTGGGGGGGGGCCGGAGATACGCAGTATTTT

abundance: -
j_gene: TRBJ2-2
d_gene: TRBD1
v_gene: TRBV18
CDR3aa: CASSPTGESTGELFF
CDR3nt: TGTGCCAGCTCTCCGACAGGGGAGAGCACCGGGGAGCTGTTTTTT

abundance: -
j_gene: TRBJ2-3
d_gene: TRBD2
v_gene: TRBV27
CDR3aa: CASWIAGRTDTQYF
CDR3nt: TGTGCCAGCTGGATAGCGGGCCGCACAGATACGCAGTATTTT

abundance: -
j_gene: TRBJ2-7
d_gene: TRBD2
v_gene: TRBV5-4
CDR3aa: CATFSGGRDEQYF
CDR3nt: TGTGCCACGTTTAGCGGGGGAAGGGACGAGCAGTACTTC

abundance: -
j_gene: TRBJ1-5
d_gene: -
v_gene: TRBV30
CDR3aa: CAANRESAQPQHF
CDR3nt: TGTGCCGCCAACAGGGAATCAGCTCAGCCCCAGCATTTT

abundance: -
j_gene: TRBJ1-2
d_gene: -
v_gene: TRBV7-9
CDR3aa: CASTRLEGRDTF
CDR3nt: TGTGCCAGCACCCGTCTGGAAGGGCGGGACACCTTC

abundance: -
j_gene: TRBJ1-1
d_gene: -
v_gene: TRBV2
CDR3aa: CASSSLENTEAFF
CDR3nt: TGTGCCAGCAGTTCCCTAGAGAACACTGAAGCTTTCTTT

abundance: -
j_gene: TRBJ2-2
d_gene: TRBD1
v_gene: TRBV11-1
CDR3aa: CASSLEGTGGTGELFF
CDR3nt: TGTGCCAGCAGCTTAGAGGGGACAGGGGGCACCGGGGAGCTGTTTTTT

abundance: -
j_gene: TRBJ2-3
d_gene: TRBD2
v_gene: TRBV9
CDR3aa: CASSVVPTGRTDTQYF
CDR3nt: TGTGCCAGCAGCGTAGTGCCCACCGGGAGGACAGATACGCAGTATTTT

abundance: -
j_gene: TRBJ2-5
d_gene: TRBD2
v_gene: TRBV4-3
CDR3aa: CASSQLSGGVQETQYF
CDR3nt: TGCGCCAGCAGCCAACTTAGCGGGGGGGTTCAAGAGACCCAGTACTTC

abundance: -
j_gene: TRBJ2-2
d_gene: TRBD2
v_gene: TRBV5-6
CDR3aa: CASSSLSGGTGELFF
CDR3nt: TGTGCCAGCAGTTCCCTTTCGGGGGGCACCGGGGAGCTGTTTTTT

abundance: -
j_gene: TRBJ1-1
d_gene: -
v_gene: TRBV3-1/TRBV3-2
CDR3aa: CASRLNTEAFF
CDR3nt: TGTGCCAGCCGGTTGAACACTGAAGCTTTCTTT

abundance: once
j_gene: TRBJ2-2
d_gene: -
v_gene: TRBV3-1/TRBV3-2
CDR3aa: CASSQEFGGRNTGELFF
CDR3nt: TGTGCCAGCAGCCAAGAGTTCGGGGGGCGGAACACCGGGGAGCTGTTTTTT

abundance: once
j_gene: TRBJ1-5
d_gene: -
v_gene: TRBV18
CDR3aa: CASSPQGSQQPQHF
CDR3nt: TGTGCCAGCTCACCTCAGGGGTCCCAGCAGCCCCAGCATTTT

abundance: -
j_gene: TRBJ2-2
d_gene: TRBD2
v_gene: TRBV25-1
CDR3aa: CASTGGEARGELFF
CDR3nt: TGTGCCAGCACCGGGGGGGAGGCACGCGGGGAGCTGTTTTTT

abundance: -
j_gene: TRBJ2-7
d_gene: -
v_gene: TRBV29-1
CDR3aa: CSVEWAGGGYEQYF
CDR3nt: TGCAGCGTTGAATGGGCAGGTGGAGGGTACGAGCAGTACTTC

abundance: -
j_gene: TRBJ2-2
d_gene: TRBD2
v_gene: TRBV28
CDR3aa: CASSTPLTSGAAGELFF
CDR3nt: TGTGCCAGCAGTACCCCTTTGACTAGCGGAGCGGCCGGGGAGCTGTTTTTT

abundance: -
j_gene: TRBJ1-1
d_gene: -
v_gene: TRBV2
CDR3aa: CASSAGPSNTEAFF
CDR3nt: TGTGCCAGCAGCGCGGGACCGAGCAACACTGAAGCTTTCTTT

abundance: -
j_gene: TRBJ2-1
d_gene: -
v_gene: TRBV9
CDR3aa: CASSVAGQEQFF
CDR3nt: TGTGCCAGCAGCGTCGCCGGACAGGAGCAGTTCTTC

abundance: -
j_gene: TRBJ1-1
d_gene: -
v_gene: TRBV6-5
CDR3aa: CASSLYARQKNTEAFF
CDR3nt: TGTGCCAGCAGTTTGTACGCGCGACAGAAGAACACTGAAGCTTTCTTT

abundance: -
j_gene: TRBJ2-5
d_gene: TRBD1
v_gene: TRBV28
CDR3aa: CASAGQGGETQYF
CDR3nt: TGTGCCAGCGCCGGACAGGGAGGAGAGACCCAGTACTTC

abundance: few
j_gene: TRBJ2-2
d_gene: -
v_gene: TRBV6-5
CDR3aa: CASRLRNTGELFF
CDR3nt: TGTGCCAGCAGACTAAGGAACACCGGGGAGCTGTTTTTT

abundance: -
j_gene: TRBJ1-3
d_gene: -
v_gene: TRBV9
CDR3aa: CASSVAPTGYERNTIYF
CDR3nt: TGTGCCAGCAGCGTAGCACCTACAGGGTACGAAAGAAACACCATATATTTT

abundance: -
j_gene: TRBJ2-5
d_gene: TRBD2
v_gene: TRBV5-1
CDR3aa: CASSFGTSGSQETQYF
CDR3nt: TGCGCCAGCAGCTTCGGGACTAGCGGGAGCCAAGAGACCCAGTACTTC

abundance: -
j_gene: TRBJ2-3
d_gene: TRBD2
v_gene: TRBV14
CDR3aa: CASSQGTRRDTQYF
CDR3nt: TGTGCCAGCAGCCAAGGGACTAGGAGAGATACGCAGTATTTT

abundance: few
j_gene: TRBJ1-6
d_gene: TRBD1
v_gene: TRBV7-8
CDR3aa: CASTFTRGRESPLHF
CDR3nt: TGTGCCAGCACCTTCACCAGGGGGCGAGAGTCACCCCTCCACTTT

abundance: -
j_gene: TRBJ2-6
d_gene: TRBD1
v_gene: TRBV27
CDR3aa: CASSPGTGRTGANVLTF
CDR3nt: TGTGCCAGCAGTCCCGGGACAGGGAGGACTGGGGCCAACGTCCTGACTTTC

abundance: -
j_gene: TRBJ2-1
d_gene: TRBD2
v_gene: TRBV5-1
CDR3aa: CASSPGPSGGEEFF
CDR3nt: TGCGCCAGCAGCCCCGGACCTAGCGGGGGCGAAGAGTTCTTC

abundance: -
j_gene: TRBJ2-1
d_gene: TRBD1
v_gene: TRBV29-1
CDR3aa: CSVEGTGWHEQFF
CDR3nt: TGCAGCGTTGAAGGGACAGGGTGGCATGAGCAGTTCTTC

abundance: once
j_gene: TRBJ1-6
d_gene: -
v_gene: TRBV5-6
CDR3aa: CASSGSGFSPLHF
CDR3nt: TGTGCCAGCAGCGGATCAGGGTTTTCACCCCTCCACTTT

abundance: -
j_gene: TRBJ2-1
d_gene: -
v_gene: TRBV19
CDR3aa: CASSIVASSYNEQFF
CDR3nt: TGTGCCAGTAGTATCGTTGCGTCCTCCTACAATGAGCAGTTCTTC

abundance: -
j_gene: TRBJ1-1
d_gene: -
v_gene: TRBV6-5
CDR3aa: CASSRVNTEAFF
CDR3nt: TGTGCCAGCAGCCGGGTAAACACTGAAGCTTTCTTT

abundance: -
j_gene: TRBJ1-4
d_gene: TRBD1
v_gene: TRBV28
CDR3aa: CASSLGNDRAREKLFF
CDR3nt: TGTGCCAGCAGTTTGGGGAACGACAGGGCACGTGAAAAACTGTTTTTT

abundance: -
j_gene: TRBJ1-1
d_gene: -
v_gene: TRBV7-2
CDR3aa: CASSVQTGNTEAFF
CDR3nt: TGTGCCAGCAGTGTACAGACAGGGAACACTGAAGCTTTCTTT

abundance: -
j_gene: TRBJ2-5
d_gene: TRBD2
v_gene: TRBV7-9
CDR3aa: CASSLGTSGGETQYF
CDR3nt: TGTGCCAGCAGCTTGGGAACTAGCGGAGGGGAGACCCAGTACTTC

abundance: -
j_gene: TRBJ2-3
d_gene: -
v_gene: TRBV9
CDR3aa: CASSDKITDTQYF
CDR3nt: TGTGCCAGCAGCGACAAAATCACAGATACGCAGTATTTT

abundance: -
j_gene: TRBJ2-2
d_gene: TRBD2
v_gene: TRBV11-3
CDR3aa: CASSHSGGNTGELFF
CDR3nt: TGTGCCAGCAGCCATAGCGGGGGAAACACCGGGGAGCTGTTTTTT

abundance: -
j_gene: TRBJ1-1
d_gene: -
v_gene: TRBV28
CDR3aa: CASRITELGVAEAFF
CDR3nt: TGTGCCAGCAGAATAACAGAGCTGGGCGTCGCTGAAGCTTTCTTT

abundance: -
j_gene: TRBJ1-2
d_gene: -
v_gene: TRBV10-3
CDR3aa: CAISGQDGYTF
CDR3nt: TGTGCCATCAGTGGGCAGGATGGCTACACCTTC

abundance: -
j_gene: TRBJ1-3
d_gene: -
v_gene: TRBV18
CDR3aa: CASSPDSPNTIYF
CDR3nt: TGTGCCAGCTCACCAGACAGCCCGAACACCATATATTTT

abundance: once
j_gene: TRBJ1-3
d_gene: TRBD1
v_gene: TRBV30
CDR3aa: CAWGGQGTGNTIYF
CDR3nt: TGTGCCTGGGGAGGACAGGGAACTGGAAACACCATATATTTT

abundance: once
j_gene: TRBJ2-3
d_gene: TRBD2
v_gene: TRBV2
CDR3aa: CASSDRKRGVDTQYF
CDR3nt: TGTGCCAGCAGTGATAGGAAGCGGGGAGTAGATACGCAGTATTTT